Below are 19 T cell receptor beta chains sequenced from a single sample in a study of STAT5B mutations in CD4+ large granular lymphocyte leukemia. This table comes from immunoSEQ multiplex PCR, and its TCRdb copy is limited to in-frame clones, with some not included. In the table there are 25,000 to 35,000 clones, approximately 74% of which are singletons. The specimen sequenced was CD4+ T cells from blood buffy coats. The receptors stem from a human donor in good health.

This chain connects TRBV27 to TRBJ2-4; TRBD1 matches at 10 bases. After removal of 5 bases from V and 7 bases from J, the junction contained 2 bases not matched to a gene. Germline CDR1 is MNHEY and CDR2 is SMNVEV (reference sequence). The CDR3 is 13 residues long. In DNA, the CDR3 is TGTGCCAGCAGTGGGACAGGGGAGAACATTCAGTACTTC. It is translated as CASSGTGENIQYF.

This clone was detected a few times. The V and J genes are TRBV29-1 and TRBJ1-2; D might be TRBD1 (5 bases). Trimming took off 4 bases at V and 6 bases at J, with 12 bases between the two ends. Per germline, CDR1 SQVTM and CDR2 ANQGSEA. The CDR3 spans 12 residues. The CDR3 DNA sequence: TGCAGCGTTGCGACAGTAGGCGATGGCTACACCTTC. Its translation is CSVATVGDGYTF.

The rearrangement links TRBV6-6 to TRBJ2-7; 7 bases are shared with TRBD1. V was clipped by 7 bases and J by 4 bases; unmatched bases: 7. This CDR3 has 13 amino acids. Germline-derived CDR1 and CDR2 are MNHNY and SVGAGI (reference sequence). CDR3 coding DNA: TGTGCCAGCAAACCGGGACAGACGTACGAGCAGTACTTC. This encodes CASKPGQTYEQYF.

This clone was observed a handful of times. The chain has TRBV5-4 and TRBJ1-6; no firm D call. The V and J ends lost 0 bases and 6 bases respectively, with 7 bases between them. The germline V gene has CDR1 SGHNT and CDR2 YYREEE (reference sequence). The CDR3 covers 14 residues. This CDR3 reads CASSLVGSNSPLHF. Here the CDR3 DNA reads TGTGCCAGCAGCTTGGTCGGCAGTAATTCACCCCTCCACTTT.

CDR3 sequence (DNA): TGCGCCAGCAGCTTGGACAGGGGGAACTATGGCTACACCTTC. This codes for CASSLDRGNYGYTF. J is TRBJ1-2 and V is TRBV5-1, with TRBD1 matching 8 bases. From germline, CDR1 is SGHRS and CDR2 YFSETQ. The J segment lost 2 bases and the V segment lost 0 bases, leaving 0 bases of the junction unmatched. The CDR3 extends over 14 amino acids. The full variable domain, in which reference TRBV5-1 and TRBJ1-2 provide the parts outside the CDR3, is KAGVTQTPRYLIKTRGQQVTLSCSPISGHRSVSWYQQTPGQGLQFLFEYFSETQRNKGNFPGRFSGRQFSNSRSEMNVSTLELGDSALYLCASSLDRGNYGYTFGSGTRLTVV.

The chain recombines TRBV6-5 with TRBJ1-5, with D possibly being TRBD1 (5 bases). Trimming shortened V by 5 bases and J by 6 bases, and 17 bases separated the two germline ends. Germline lookup yields CDR1 MNHEY and CDR2 SVGAGI. The CDR3 length is 15 residues. The CDR3 here is CASSPRGRDGQPQHF. DNA of the CDR3: TGTGCCAGCAGTCCCCGGGGCAGGGACGGTCAGCCCCAGCATTTT.

The genes are TRBV4-2 and TRBJ2-7, with a possible D match to TRBD2 (5 bases). Per germline, CDR1 LGHNA and CDR2 YNFKEQ. V lost 0 bases to trimming and J lost 3 bases, with 12 bases between them. This CDR3 contains 15 residues. CDR3 bases: TGTGCCAGCAGCCAAGAGGGCGGGCGGTTCTACGAGCAGTACTTC. Encoded protein: CASSQEGGRFYEQYF.

The chain employs TRBV19 and TRBJ2-7, with D hard to call. The CDR3 consists of 15 residues. Germline CDR1 reads LNHDA; CDR2 reads SQIVND (reference sequence). The V and J ends lost 1 base and 4 bases respectively, with 14 bases between them. CDR3 nucleotide sequence: TGTGCCAGTAGTATAGGCGGTTCCCGAGAATACGAGCAGTACTTC. Its protein product is CASSIGGSREYEQYF.

This clone was counted once. The genes are TRBV7-9 and TRBJ1-1; D remains ambiguous. This CDR3 has 14 residues. Between the trimmed V and J ends, which lost 2 bases and 4 bases, there was a span of 11 bases. Germline-derived CDR1 and CDR2 are SEHNR and FQNEAQ (reference sequence). The CDR3 DNA is TGTGCCAGCAGCTTACCCCAATATTCCACTGAAGCTTTCTTT. Residues: CASSLPQYSTEAFF. The variable domain in full, completed from reference TRBV7-9 and TRBJ1-1, reads DTGVSQNPRHKITKRGQNVTFRCDPISEHNRLYWYRQTLGQGPEFLTYFQNEAQLEKSRLLSDRFSAERPKGSFSTLEIQRTEQGDSAMYLCASSLPQYSTEAFFGQGTRLTVV.

The chain combines TRBV11-2 with TRBJ2-7; a weak D match, TRBD1 (5 bases). The germline CDR1 and CDR2 sequences are SGHAT and FQNNGV. V was cut by 1 base and J by 6 bases, with 16 bases left in between. The CDR3 extends over 15 amino acids. The CDR3 loop reads CASSLGGSSFSEQYF. CDR3 in DNA: TGTGCCAGCAGCTTAGGGGGCTCAAGCTTCTCCGAGCAGTACTTC.

This clone was counted once. The chain couples TRBV5-1 to TRBJ2-3, with a tentative D call TRBD1 (5 bases). Germline V gene data show CDR1 as SGHRS and CDR2 as YFSETQ. The CDR3 is 16 amino acids. Trimming shortened V by 0 bases and J by 2 bases, and 13 bases separated the two germline ends. Here the CDR3 reads CASSLDQGFNTDTQYF. CDR3 coding DNA: TGCGCCAGCAGCTTGGATCAGGGTTTCAACACAGATACGCAGTATTTT.

The chain links TRBV7-6 to TRBJ2-2; D ambiguous. Germline V lookup: CDR1 SGHVS, CDR2 FNYEAQ. The CDR3 contains 13 residues. V was cut by 8 bases and J by 1 base, with 8 bases left in between. The CDR3 here is CASLEENTGELFF. For the CDR3, the DNA is TGTGCCAGCCTCGAGGAGAACACCGGGGAGCTGTTTTTT.

V and J are TRBV11-3 and TRBJ2-7; D possibly uses TRBD1 or TRBD2 (5 bases each). V shed 4 bases and J shed 6 bases, with 13 bases lying between them. This CDR3 contains 13 residues. Germline values: CDR1 SGHNT, CDR2 YENEEA. The CDR3 here is CASSWDRRGEQYF. In DNA form, the CDR3 reads TGTGCCAGCAGCTGGGACCGAAGGGGCGAGCAGTACTTC. Together with reference TRBV11-3 and TRBJ2-7, the CDR3 gives the full variable domain: EAGVVQSPRYKIIEKKQPVAFWCNPISGHNTLYWYLQNLGQGPELLIRYENEEAVDDSQLPKDRFSAERLKGVDSTLKIQPAELGDSAVYLCASSWDRRGEQYFGPGTRLTVT.

V usage is TRBV20-1 and J usage is TRBJ1-3; no clear D. With 6 bases removed from V and 8 bases from J, the gap between germline ends came to 11 bases. CDR1 and CDR2 (germline): DFQATT, SNEGSKA (reference sequence). The CDR3 length is 11 residues. The CDR3 sequence is CSAPLLDTIYF. The DNA for the CDR3 is TGCAGTGCCCCACTATTGGACACCATATATTTT.

V usage is TRBV29-1 and J usage is TRBJ2-7; D may be TRBD2 (5 bases). The germline CDR1 and CDR2 sequences are SQVTM and ANQGSEA. With 5 bases removed from V and 1 base from J, the gap between germline ends came to 15 bases. This CDR3 is built from 14 residues. The CDR3 sequence is CSVSTRRNSYEQYF. In DNA, the CDR3 is TGCAGCGTTTCCACCAGGAGGAATTCCTACGAGCAGTACTTC.

In its sample, this clone was seen a few times. The V and J genes are TRBV12-5 and TRBJ2-7, with 10 bases identical to TRBD1. The junction had 12 bases not matched to a gene; V was cut back by 6 bases and J by 1 base. Germline lookup yields CDR1 LGHNT and CDR2 FRNRAP. This CDR3 has 17 amino acids. CDR3 bases: TGTGCTAGTGGCTGGGACAGGGGCCGCGGTTTTTCCTACGAGCAGTACTTC. Translated, it gives CASGWDRGRGFSYEQYF.

This clone was counted between two and nine times. CDR3 nucleotide sequence: TGTGCCAGCAGTGAAAGGGGTGAAGCTTTCTTT. Its protein is CASSERGEAFF. The chain links TRBV6-1 to TRBJ1-1, with D possibly matching TRBD1 (5 bases). The V end lost 2 bases, the J end lost 7 bases, and 5 bases lay between the germline ends. The CDR3 loop spans 11 amino acids. CDR1 is MNHNS and CDR2 is SASEGT in the germline V gene.

This clone occurred a few times. CDR3 DNA: TGTGCCAGCAGCTATGTGACAGGGGCAGTGGGCTACACCTTC. Residues: CASSYVTGAVGYTF. The chain employs TRBV5-6 and TRBJ1-2; 8 nucleotides agree with TRBD1. The trim removed 3 bases at V and 8 bases at J, leaving 9 bases unmatched. Germline values: CDR1 SGHDT, CDR2 YYEEEE. The CDR3 totals 14 residues.

The rearrangement links TRBV30 to TRBJ2-1; TRBD2 might be the D (6 bases). This CDR3 is built from 15 residues. Trimming cost V 1 base and J 4 bases, with 14 bases left between them. CDR1 GTSNPN and CDR2 SVGIG come from the germline V gene (reference sequence). CDR3 DNA sequence: TGTGCCTGGAGTGCCGGGAGCGGGTATTACAATGAGCAGTTCTTC. Translation: CAWSAGSGYYNEQFF.